What follows describes a single TCR beta chain. Its antigen is still unknown. Measured with immunoSEQ multiplex PCR; TCRdb has only the in-frame clones, and not every one. Of fewer than 100,000 clones in the sample, approximately 91% were seen once. This sample stems from a study of cytomegalovirus exposure and HLA in healthy donors. The CDR3 has 14 residues. Trimming left V 9 bases short and J 4 bases short, with 16 bases between. Germline V CDR1 and CDR2: MNHEY, SVGAGI. Overall study results and limits: Subsequent analysis showed first-cohort TCR clusters tending to co-occur in around 110 validation repertoires.

The study drew the donors from its roughly 110-subject validation cohort, separate from the approximately 700-subject first cohort. This TCR was recovered from a man aged 30 to 45 in good health and CMV-seronegative. The V and J genes are TRBV6-5 and TRBJ1-5, with D possibly matching TRBD1 (6 bases). The sequencing sample was made of PBMCs. The DNA of the CDR3 is TGTGCCAGTCTCCGGACAGTTGAAAATCAGCCCCAGCATTTT. Protein product: CASLRTVENQPQHF.